The 22 T cell receptor beta chains given below trace back to one sample, sequenced in a study of T cell changes during pregnancy in multiple sclerosis. The table came from immunoSEQ multiplex PCR; TCRdb's copy has only in-frame clones and leaves some out. There are over 35,000 clones in the sample; 80% to 95% occur only once, and approximately 9.1% lies in the top ten. The sequenced sample was CD8+ T cells from peripheral blood mononuclear cells, obtained in the first trimester of pregnancy. All receptors come from a female donor with multiple sclerosis, enrolled in a pregnancy study.

The genes are TRBV25-1 and TRBJ2-5, with TRBD2 matching 7 bases. The CDR3 loop spans 13 amino acids. V shed 6 bases and J 7 bases; nucleotides not matched to a gene: 8. CDR1 is MGHDK and CDR2 is SYGVNS in the germline V gene. The CDR3 DNA sequence: TGTGCCAGCAGCCGGGGGGTGGATGGGACCCAGTACTTC. This encodes CASSRGVDGTQYF. Drawing the rest from reference TRBV25-1 and TRBJ2-5, the complete variable domain is EADIYQTPRYLVIGTGKKITLECSQTMGHDKMYWYQQDPGMELHLIHYSYGVNSTEKGDLSSESTVSRIRTEHFPLTLESARPSHTSQYLCASSRGVDGTQYFGPGTRLLVL.

The V gene is TRBV10-2, the J gene TRBJ2-1; TRBD1 matches at 8 bases. CDR1 and CDR2 (germline): WSHSY, SAAADI. This CDR3 is built from 15 residues. Trimming took 6 bases from V and 4 from J; bases not matched to a gene: 8. CDR3 in amino acids: CASSVTGGPYNEQFF. DNA for the CDR3: TGCGCCAGCAGCGTCACAGGGGGACCATACAATGAGCAGTTCTTC.

Details on this clone: Compared with germline, one end of the junction differs, possibly owing to a read error. Within the sample, other DNA sequences also encode this same CDR3. The chain has TRBV4-3 and TRBJ1-1, with TRBD1 identical over 8 bases. The CDR3 spans 13 residues. Germline CDR1 and CDR2: LGHNA and YSLEER. CDR3 sequence (DNA): TGCGCCAGCAGCCGGGACAGGAACACTGAAGCCTTCTTT. This translates into CASSRDRNTEAFF.

The V and J genes are TRBV6-1 and TRBJ2-2; D perhaps matches TRBD2 (5 bases). V lost 1 base, J lost 6 bases, and 12 bases lay in between. Germline values: CDR1 MNHNS, CDR2 SASEGT. This CDR3 has 15 residues. Written as DNA, the CDR3 is TGTGCCAGCAGTGAAGTGTGGGGAGTACCCGGGGAGCTGTTTTTT. The encoded protein is CASSEVWGVPGELFF.

The V and J genes are TRBV27 and TRBJ2-1, with no clear D. The germline CDR1 and CDR2 sequences are MNHEY and SMNVEV (reference sequence). Trimming took 2 bases from V and 5 from J, leaving 10 bases between them. The CDR3 consists of 14 residues. The CDR3 loop reads CASSLAGINNEQFF. DNA of the CDR3: TGTGCCAGCAGTTTAGCCGGTATAAACAATGAGCAGTTCTTC.

The table lists this clone with a count of one. The V gene is TRBV6-1, the J gene TRBJ2-7, with TRBD1 identical over 7 bases. The CDR3 is made up of 15 amino acids. CDR1 and CDR2 (germline): MNHNS, SASEGT. V gave up 5 bases and J gave up 0 bases; unmatched junction bases: 7. CDR3 sequence reads: CASSKIGQDSYEQYF. CDR3 bases: TGTGCCAGCAGTAAAATCGGACAGGACTCCTACGAGCAGTACTTC.

The chain is built from TRBV7-3 and TRBJ1-2, with D uncertain. CDR3 length: 15 amino acids. V was cut by 1 base and J by 3 bases, with 12 bases left in between. CDR1 is SGHTA, CDR2 FQGTGA, per germline. For the CDR3, the DNA is TGTGCCAGCAGCTTAAACGGGGATGGGCACTATGGCTACACCTTC. Protein: CASSLNGDGHYGYTF.

The genes are TRBV7-9 and TRBJ1-6; maybe TRBD1 (5 bases). V lost 0 bases to trimming and J lost 0 bases, with 15 bases between them. The CDR3 loop spans 19 amino acids. Germline V gene sequence: CDR1 SEHNR, CDR2 FQNEAQ (reference sequence). This chain's CDR3 is CASSLAGGTKRSYNSPLHF. CDR3 DNA sequence: TGTGCCAGCAGCTTAGCTGGGGGGACCAAGCGCTCCTATAATTCACCCCTCCACTTT.

The V gene is TRBV7-9, the J gene TRBJ2-5; 7 bases are shared with TRBD1. The length of the CDR3 is 15 residues. V lost 1 base and J lost 4; bases outside the gene matches: 6. Germline V lookup: CDR1 SEHNR, CDR2 FQNEAQ (reference sequence). The CDR3 is CASSLGGGGGETQYF. CDR3 nucleotide sequence: TGTGCCAGCAGCTTAGGAGGGGGCGGAGGAGAGACCCAGTACTTC.

The chain couples TRBV9 to TRBJ2-7; 10 nucleotides match TRBD2. V shed 4 bases, J shed 4 bases, and the junction held 14 bases outside the gene matches. Germline V CDR1 and CDR2: SGDLS, YYNGEE. The length of the CDR3 is 17 residues. As DNA, the CDR3 is TGTGCCAGCAGCCCCCGAGGGGCTAGCGGGAGTCTATACGAGCAGTACTTC. It encodes CASSPRGASGSLYEQYF.

The sample holds a few counts of this clone. The chain combines TRBV5-6 with TRBJ1-2; TRBD1 agrees at 9 bases. V was clipped by 4 bases and J by 7 bases; unmatched bases: 8. The CDR3 covers 14 residues. Germline lookup yields CDR1 SGHDT and CDR2 YYEEEE. This chain's CDR3 is CASSKQPGQGGYTF. CDR3 DNA sequence: TGTGCCAGCAGCAAACAGCCGGGACAGGGTGGCTACACCTTC.

The V gene is TRBV27, the J gene TRBJ2-1, with 8 bases identical to TRBD1. The germline V gene encodes CDR1 MNHEY and CDR2 SMNVEV (reference sequence). CDR3 length equals 17 residues. V gave up 1 base and J gave up 8 bases; unmatched junction bases: 13. The CDR3 sequence: CASSLLSLGRQGYEQFF. The CDR3 coding sequence is TGTGCCAGCAGTTTATTGAGTTTAGGGCGACAGGGGTATGAGCAGTTCTTC.

The rearrangement joins TRBV19 to TRBJ2-7; D uncertain. V was shortened by 5 bases and J by 2 bases, with 7 bases between the two germline ends. This CDR3 has 12 amino acids. Germline V gene data show CDR1 as LNHDA and CDR2 as SQIVND (reference sequence). The CDR3 nucleotides read TGTGCCAGTAGTGTCGGTCCCTACGAGCAGTACTTC. It translates to CASSVGPYEQYF.

The rearrangement links TRBV7-5 to TRBJ1-4; TRBD1, the table's D call, was not compared with the DNA. TRBV7-5 is a known pseudogene. The CDR3 is 17 amino acids. The CDR3 here is CVRSLALRDRSPEKLFF. Written as DNA, the CDR3 is TGTGTCAGAAGCTTAGCGCTCCGGGACAGATCACCTGAAAAACTGTTTTTT.

V is TRBV6-4 and J is TRBJ1-3; 8 bases map to TRBD1. This CDR3 spans 15 amino acids. V was pared by 7 bases and J by 0 bases, with 5 bases of the junction left unmatched. The germline CDR1 and CDR2 sequences are MRHNA and SNTAGT. This chain's CDR3 is CASMLQGGSGNTIYF. CDR3 DNA sequence: TGTGCCAGCATGTTACAGGGGGGCTCTGGAAACACCATATATTTT.

For this clone: A junction boundary mismatches the germline segment, possibly from a read error. This chain uses TRBV6-6 with TRBJ1-4; 7 positions agree with TRBD1. The CDR3 loop spans 11 amino acids. Germline CDR1 reads MNHNY; CDR2 reads SVGAGI (reference sequence). CDR3 amino acids: CASSYQDRRYF. In nucleotides, the CDR3 is TGTGCCAGCAGTTACCAGGACAGGCGCTATTTT.

This rearrangement joins TRBV7-6 to TRBJ1-1; TRBD1 might be the D (6 bases). The CDR3 totals 14 residues. V lost 11 bases, J lost 1 base, and 17 bases lay in between. Per germline, CDR1 SGHVS and CDR2 FNYEAQ. CDR3 sequence: CAGAPAGANTEAFF. DNA of the CDR3: TGTGCCGGCGCCCCGGCAGGGGCGAACACTGAAGCTTTCTTT.

Written as DNA, the CDR3 is TGCGCCAGCGGGGGCACTATCTACGAGCAGTACTTC. Translated, it gives CASGGTIYEQYF. This chain links TRBV10-2 with TRBJ2-7, with TRBD1 as a possible D gene (6 bases). Per germline, CDR1 WSHSY and CDR2 SAAADI. V was trimmed by 8 bases and J by 3 bases, leaving 11 bases between them. This CDR3 comprises 12 residues.

The chain has TRBV5-1 and TRBJ2-1; 9 bases are shared with TRBD2. J was trimmed by 5 bases and V by 2 bases; bases with no gene match: 2. Germline lookup yields CDR1 SGHRS and CDR2 YFSETQ. This CDR3 has 14 amino acids. The CDR3 is CASSLAGGDNEQFF. The CDR3 DNA follows: TGCGCCAGCAGCTTAGCGGGGGGCGACAATGAGCAGTTCTTC.

V and J are TRBV19 and TRBJ2-3; D uncertain. Germline V gene sequence: CDR1 LNHDA, CDR2 SQIVND (reference sequence). V shed 7 bases and J shed 1 base, with 12 bases lying between them. The CDR3 runs to 14 residues. The CDR3 reads CASTSLQGTDTQYF. The CDR3 DNA is TGTGCCAGTACTTCCCTCCAGGGCACAGATACGCAGTATTTT.

This chain uses TRBV6-5 with TRBJ1-5, with a possible D match to TRBD1 (5 bases). V was pared by 6 bases and J by 5 bases, with 17 bases between. CDR1 is MNHEY and CDR2 is SVGAGI in the germline V gene. The CDR3 covers 15 residues. The CDR3 DNA reads as TGTGCCAGCAGCGTTACACCAGGGATCCATCAGCCCCAGCATTTT. This sequence encodes CASSVTPGIHQPQHF.

The chain carries TRBV5-4 and TRBJ2-3, with TRBD1 matching over 9 bases. V was clipped by 5 bases and J by 4 bases; unmatched bases: 8. CDR3 length: 15 residues. Germline assignment: CDR1 SGHNT and CDR2 YYREEE (reference sequence). CDR3 amino acids: CASRAGTGLADTQYF. Written as DNA, the CDR3 is TGTGCCAGCAGGGCCGGGACAGGGTTAGCAGATACGCAGTATTTT.